This T cell receptor (beta chain) is from a study of blood T cell repertoires in COVID-19. Clones were read by immunoSEQ multiplex PCR, and TCRdb kept only the in-frame ones, dropping some. The sample yields 400,000 to 450,000 clones, over 75% seen once. CDR1 LNHDA and CDR2 SQIVND come from the germline V gene (reference sequence). V lost 1 base to trimming and J lost 2 bases, with 8 bases between them. There are 15 residues in the CDR3. This clone has just a few counts. This CDR3 is also generated by other DNA sequences in the sample. The material sequenced was PBMCs or T cells enriched from blood (not recorded which). The sequence was collected from a man younger than 40 who had recovered from COVID-19. The chain has TRBV19 and TRBJ1-4; a possible D gene is TRBD1 (5 bases). In nucleotides, the CDR3 is TGTGCCAGTAGTATAGTTGGGGCGACTAATGAAAAACTGTTTTTT. Amino acids: CASSIVGATNEKLFF.